The present T cell receptor beta chain was sequenced within a study of T cells in narcolepsy. Study conclusions and caveats: In some patient and control memory CD4+ samples, autoreactive clones were absent. Comparing one patient's CSF and blood CD4+ clonotypes highlighted HCRT- and TRIB2-specific autoreactive clonotypes. Healthy controls reportedly lacked the autoreactive clonotypes serially found in patients' blood.

Germline CDR1 MNHEY, CDR2 SMNVEV (reference sequence). The CDR3 is made up of 14 amino acids. V shed 5 bases, J shed 7 bases, and the junction held 4 bases outside the gene matches. Assay used: immunoSEQ multiplex PCR; TCRdb lists only in-frame clones, some missing. The data contain about 27,000 clones, approximately 80% of them singletons. Points on this clone: Its antigen is as yet unknown.

This sequence joins TRBV27 and TRBJ1-6; TRBD1 matches at 8 bases. Sequencing was carried out using CD45RA- memory CD4+ T cells from PBMCs. This TCR was recovered from a human donor with narcolepsy. This chain's CDR3 is CASSPGQANSPLHF. The CDR3 DNA reads as TGTGCCAGCAGTCCGGGACAGGCCAATTCACCCCTCCACTTT.